This is a list of T cell receptor beta chains from one sample in a study of tumor and adjacent non-tumor tissue in lung cancer. TCRdb reprocessed the multiplex PCR reads via MiXCR and lists one record per CDR3 protein. This table holds about 66,000 distinct CDR3 sequences, approximately 73% found once. The sequencing input was lung tumor tissue. Receptor source: a man in his 60s with non-small cell lung cancer. CDR3s include the opening cysteine and the closing phenylalanine or tryptophan. The D gene is left open where the match is weak. Where a row states a size, it is once, few, many or the class of an expanded clone; other rows omit it.

clone size	D gene	V gene	J gene	CDR3 DNA	CDR3 protein
-	TRBD1	TRBV6-1	TRBJ1-1	TGTGCCAGCAGTGTAGCGTTAATGACAGGGGGCTCGAACAATGAAGCTTTCTTT	CASSVALMTGGSNNEAFF
-	-	TRBV20-1	TRBJ1-1	TGCAGTACTAGAGACGGGCAAGGTACAACTGAAGCCTTCTTC	CSTRDGQGTTEAFF
-	TRBD2	TRBV9	TRBJ2-5	TGTGCCAGCAGCGTCCTAGCGGGAGTGGGGGAGACCCAGTACTTC	CASSVLAGVGETQYF
-	TRBD2	TRBV5-5	TRBJ2-1	TGTGCCAGCGGCTTGGTCCTTATGAGGGAGGGCTACAATGAGCGGTTCTTC	CASGLVLMREGYNERFF
-	TRBD2	TRBV20-1	TRBJ2-1	TGCAGTGCCCCTTGCGGGGGTGTGGATGAGCAGTTCTTC	CSAPCGGVDEQFF
-	-	TRBV6-2/TRBV6-3	TRBJ2-7	TGTGTCAGCAGTAAACTAGTCCTTTACGAGCAGTACTTC	CVSSKLVLYEQYF
once	-	TRBV19	TRBJ2-1	TGTGCCAATAACGGAGGGTCAGGGTTAGATGAACAGTTCTTC	CANNGGSGLDEQFF
many	-	TRBV5-6	TRBJ2-7	TGTGCCAGCAGCTTGGATATCTCCTACGAGCAGTACTTC	CASSLDISYEQYF
-	-	TRBV10-3	TRBJ1-3	TGTGCCATCAGTGACAGGGGAAGTTCTGTAAACACCATATATTTT	CAISDRGSSVNTIYF
many	-	TRBV5-1	TRBJ1-5	TGCGCCAGCAGCTTGGGGGGAAGCAATCAGCCCCAGCATTTT	CASSLGGSNQPQHF
-	-	TRBV11-1	TRBJ2-7	TGTGCCAGCAGCTTTTTCTCCAACACCTGCGAGCAATACTTT	CASSFFSNTCEQYF
-	-	TRBV6-5	TRBJ2-7	TGTGCCGGCAGTTCACTGACACAGTACTACGAGCAGTACTTC	CAGSSLTQYYEQYF
-	TRBD1	TRBV5-4	TRBJ2-1	TGTGCCAGCAACTGGGACAGGGGACGTTTTGTGCAGTTCTTC	CASNWDRGRFVQFF
-	-	TRBV24-1	TRBJ2-6	TGTGTCGCCAGGGCCTCTGGGGCCAACGTCCTGACTTTC	CVARASGANVLTF
-	-	TRBV20-1	TRBJ2-3	TGCAGTGCGGGATCACCGACTAGTTGGGGGGCTCCCACAAATACGCAGTATTTT	CSAGSPTSWGAPTNTQYF
-	-	TRBV20-1	TRBJ1-5	TGCAGAGCTAGGATGTGGGACAATCAGCCCCAGCATTTT	CRARMWDNQPQHF
-	TRBD2	TRBV6-6	TRBJ2-3	TGTGTCAGCAGTTTAGTTAGCGGGGCCCCTAGCACAGATACGCAGTATTTT	CVSSLVSGAPSTDTQYF
-	TRBD2	TRBV12-3/TRBV12-4	TRBJ2-1	TGTGCCAACAGTTTCAGGGCTAGCGGTCGGAGATACGGCAATGAGCAGTTCTTC	CANSFRASGRRYGNEQFF
once	-	TRBV6-1	TRBJ2-3	TGTGCCAGCAGTCGCAGGGAGGACGATACGCAGTATTTT	CASSRREDDTQYF
-	-	TRBV30	TRBJ2-3	TGTACCTGGAGAAAAGGGATCACAGATACGCAATATTTT	CTWRKGITDTQYF
-	-	TRBV29-1	TRBJ2-5	TGCAGCGTTGAAGTTGAGACGGGAGAGACCCTGTACTTC	CSVEVETGETLYF
-	TRBD1	TRBV12-3/TRBV12-4	TRBJ2-1	TGTGCCAGCATAGGACAGGGAACCTCCTACAATGAGCAGCTCTTC	CASIGQGTSYNEQLF
-	-	TRBV11-3	TRBJ2-1	TGTACCAGCAGCCTCAGTGGCGAAGAGGGTGAGCAGTTCTTC	CTSSLSGEEGEQFF
-	-	TRBV11-1	TRBJ2-1	TGTGCCAGCAGCCCGCGGAGGGGAAGTGAGCAGTTCTTC	CASSPRRGSEQFF
-	-	TRBV20-1	TRBJ2-7	TGCAGTGTGGAGAACAGCTACGACCAGTACTTC	CSVENSYDQYF